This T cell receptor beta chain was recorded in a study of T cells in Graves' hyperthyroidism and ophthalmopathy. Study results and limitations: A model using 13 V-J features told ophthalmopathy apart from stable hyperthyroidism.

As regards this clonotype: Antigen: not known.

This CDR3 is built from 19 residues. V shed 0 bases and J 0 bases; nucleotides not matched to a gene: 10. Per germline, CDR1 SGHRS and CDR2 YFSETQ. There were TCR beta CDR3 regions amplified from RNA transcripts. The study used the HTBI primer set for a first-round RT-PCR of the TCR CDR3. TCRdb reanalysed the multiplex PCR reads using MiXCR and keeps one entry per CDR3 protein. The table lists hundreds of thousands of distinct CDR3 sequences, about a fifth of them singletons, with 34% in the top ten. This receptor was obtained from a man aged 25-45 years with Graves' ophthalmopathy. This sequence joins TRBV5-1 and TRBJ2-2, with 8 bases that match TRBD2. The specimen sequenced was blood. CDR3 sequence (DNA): TGCGCCAGCAGCTTGGAGGCTAGCGGGCTGTCCGCGAACACCGGGGAGCTGTTTTTT. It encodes CASSLEASGLSANTGELFF.